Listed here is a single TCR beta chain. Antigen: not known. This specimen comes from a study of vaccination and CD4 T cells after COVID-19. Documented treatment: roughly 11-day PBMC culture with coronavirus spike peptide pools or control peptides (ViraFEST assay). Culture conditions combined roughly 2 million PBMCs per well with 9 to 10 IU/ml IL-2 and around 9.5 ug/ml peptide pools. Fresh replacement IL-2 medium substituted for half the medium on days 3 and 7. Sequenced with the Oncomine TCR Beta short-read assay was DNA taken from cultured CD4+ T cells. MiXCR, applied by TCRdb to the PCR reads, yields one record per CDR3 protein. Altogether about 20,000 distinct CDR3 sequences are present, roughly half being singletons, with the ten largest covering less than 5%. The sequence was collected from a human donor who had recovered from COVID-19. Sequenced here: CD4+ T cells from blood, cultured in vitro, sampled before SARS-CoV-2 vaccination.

CDR3: CASSRGTGGAYSNQPQHF. The CDR3 nucleotides are TGTGCCAGCAGTCGCGGGACAGGGGGCGCCTATAGCAATCAGCCCCAGCATTTT. The gene calls are TRBV6-1 and TRBJ1-5, with TRBD1 matching over 12 bases. The CDR3 extends over 18 amino acids. Germline trimming cut 5 bases from V and 0 bases from J; bases unmatched to any gene: 8. CDR1 and CDR2 from the germline V gene are MNHNS and SASEGT.